Listed below are T cell receptor beta chains from one sample, sequenced in a study of cytomegalovirus exposure and HLA in healthy donors. This table comes from immunoSEQ multiplex PCR, and its TCRdb copy is limited to in-frame clones, with some not included. The sample holds more than 85,000 clones, around 81% seen once. The sequencing input was PBMCs. All receptors derive from a woman aged 25 to 45 in good health and CMV-seronegative. The CDR3 runs from the conserved cysteine through the conserved F or W. The D gene is left open where the match is weak. The listing skips clone size in some rows; elsewhere it reads once, few, many or a size class.

TRBV14	TRBD1	.	TRBJ1-1	CASSQVRDRFFTEAFF	TGTGCCAGCAGCCAAGTAAGGGACAGGTTTTTCACTGAAGCTTTCTTT
TRBV13	.	once	TRBJ2-2	CASSLVRGTGELFF	TGTGCCAGCAGCTTAGTCCGCGGCACCGGGGAGCTGTTTTTT
TRBV30	.	once	TRBJ2-6	CAWSVGVRGSGANVLTF	TGTGCCTGGAGTGTTGGGGTCAGGGGTTCTGGGGCCAACGTCCTGACTTTC
TRBV4-1	.	.	TRBJ2-6	CASSQVPGVSGANVLTF	TGCGCCAGCAGCCAAGTACCGGGAGTGTCAGGGGCCAACGTCCTGACTTTC
TRBV19	.	once	TRBJ1-1	CASSMIGAPKKRNTEAFF	TGTGCCAGTAGTATGATCGGTGCGCCAAAGAAAAGGAACACTGAAGCTTTCTTT
TRBV28	TRBD1	.	TRBJ1-2	CASTQGQLIGYTF	TGTGCCAGCACTCAGGGACAGTTAATTGGCTACACCTTC
TRBV6-1	TRBD1	.	TRBJ2-5	CASSIGQVQETQYF	TGTGCCAGCAGCATTGGACAGGTCCAAGAGACCCAGTACTTC
TRBV5-1	TRBD1	.	TRBJ2-1	CASTKTGTDNNEQFF	TGCGCCAGCACCAAAACCGGGACAGATAACAATGAGCAGTTCTTC
TRBV11-3	.	once	TRBJ2-7	CASSSNDRWNEQYF	TGTGCCAGCAGCTCCAACGACAGGTGGAACGAGCAGTACTTC
TRBV5-1	TRBD1	.	TRBJ2-7	CASSSPGTAQYF	TGCGCCAGCAGCTCGCCAGGGACAGCTCAGTACTTC
TRBV2	TRBD2	.	TRBJ2-5	CASSELLAGVETQYF	TGTGCCAGCAGTGAACTGCTAGCGGGAGTTGAGACCCAGTACTTC
TRBV15	.	.	TRBJ2-5	CATSRDPWMRDMKETQYF	TGTGCCACCAGCAGAGATCCCTGGATGCGGGATATGAAAGAGACCCAGTACTTC
TRBV7-6	TRBD2	.	TRBJ2-1	CASSLRPPSGSVNEQFF	TGTGCCAGCAGCTTACGCCCGCCAAGCGGGAGCGTCAATGAGCAGTTCTTC
TRBV4-2	TRBD1	.	TRBJ2-7	CASSQPGQGGTYEQYF	TGTGCCAGCAGCCAACCGGGACAGGGAGGGACCTACGAGCAGTACTTC
TRBV5-1	TRBD2	.	TRBJ2-1	CASSLGTSGSIEFF	TGCGCCAGCAGTCTCGGGACTAGCGGGAGTATTGAGTTCTTC
TRBV5-1	TRBD1	.	TRBJ2-5	CASSLQTGYQETQYF	TGCGCCAGCAGCCTACAGACAGGGTACCAAGAGACCCAGTACTTC
TRBV7-9	TRBD1	.	TRBJ2-2	CASSSRDRKTGELFF	TGTGCCAGCAGCTCTCGGGACAGAAAAACCGGGGAGCTGTTTTTT
TRBV30	TRBD1	few	TRBJ2-2	CAYKLGQFTGELFF	TGTGCCTATAAGTTGGGACAGTTCACCGGGGAGCTGTTTTTT
TRBV7-2	TRBD2	.	TRBJ2-1	CASSFVGTSGSGEQFF	TGTGCCAGCAGCTTCGTGGGGACTAGCGGGAGCGGGGAGCAGTTCTTC
TRBV2	TRBD1	.	TRBJ1-2	CASSLGGIGYTF	TGTGCCAGCAGCTTAGGGGGCATAGGCTACACCTTC
TRBV10-3	.	.	TRBJ1-5	CAISESTDSNQPQHF	TGTGCCATCAGTGAGTCAACAGATAGCAATCAGCCCCAGCATTTT